Following are 11 T cell receptor beta chains from one sample sequenced in a study of Graves' ophthalmopathy and Graves' hyperthyroidism. Amplification targeted the TCR beta CDR3 regions, with RNA transcripts as the source material. The library came from an HTBI-primed first-round RT-PCR and a second-round multiplex PCR. TCRdb itself ran the multiplex PCR reads through MiXCR, one entry per CDR3 protein. The sample lists around 670,000 distinct CDR3 sequences, 40% occurring once. Material: peripheral blood. The receptors derive from an adult man with Graves' ophthalmopathy.

The chain carries TRBV9 and TRBJ2-5; perhaps TRBD1 as D (5 bases). The CDR3 sequence is 14 residues long. Germline CDR1 is SGDLS and CDR2 is YYNGEE. Trimming pared 2 bases from V and 4 bases from J, leaving 12 bases between. For the CDR3, the DNA is TGTGCCAGCAGCGTGGGCAGGGTGGGAGAGACCCAGTACTTC. It translates to CASSVGRVGETQYF.

As concerns this clonotype: A single base separates this from a much larger clone, so it may be a read error. This chain links TRBV19 with TRBJ1-2; 8 positions agree with TRBD1. J was trimmed by 9 bases and V by 5 bases; bases with no gene match: 8. The germline V gene encodes CDR1 LNHDA and CDR2 SQIVND (reference sequence). The CDR3 length is 13 residues. This CDR3 reads CASSPTRQGRYTF. In DNA, the CDR3 is TGTGCCAGTAGTCCGACGCGACAGGGGCGCTACACCTTC.

The chain links TRBV25-1 to TRBJ1-5; D gene uncertain. The CDR3 is 18 amino acids. Trimming stripped 4 bases from V and 0 bases from J, with 19 bases between. The germline V gene has CDR1 MGHDK and CDR2 SYGVNS. CDR3 nucleotide sequence: TGTGCCAGCAGTGCTAGAGATTCGCGGAGGGATAGCAATCAGCCCCAGCATTTT. This sequence encodes CASSARDSRRDSNQPQHF.

The chain links TRBV20-1 to TRBJ1-1; no firm D call. Between the trimmed V and J ends, which lost 0 bases and 4 bases, there was a span of 12 bases. The CDR3 extends over 14 amino acids. CDR1 and CDR2 from the germline V gene are DFQATT and SNEGSKA (reference sequence). The CDR3 is CSARDQTGITEAFF. CDR3 DNA sequence: TGCAGTGCTAGAGATCAGACGGGGATCACTGAAGCTTTCTTT.

The chain employs TRBV15 and TRBJ1-3; tentatively, D is TRBD1 (5 bases). Germline values: CDR1 LNHNV, CDR2 YYDKDF (reference sequence). V was shortened by 1 base and J by 8 bases, with 18 bases between the two germline ends. This CDR3 region has 16 residues. The CDR3 DNA is TGTGCCACCAGCAGAGGGAACAGGAACTATGGCTACACCATATATTTT. Translated, it gives CATSRGNRNYGYTIYF. Looking up the rest from reference TRBV15 and TRBJ1-3 gives the full variable domain: DAMVIQNPRYQVTQFGKPVTLSCSQTLNHNVMYWYQQKSSQAPKLLFHYYDKDFNNEADTPDNFQSRRPNTSFCFLDIRSPGLGDTAMYLCATSRGNRNYGYTIYFGEGSWLTVV.

J is TRBJ1-1 and V is TRBV5-6; D unresolved. The CDR3 consists of 16 residues. V lost 2 bases and J lost 4, with 18 bases in between. CDR1 is SGHDT, CDR2 YYEEEE, per germline. The DNA for the CDR3 is TGTGCCAGCAGCTTTACTACGACGGCGGGGAGCACTGAAGCTTTCTTT. It yields the protein CASSFTTTAGSTEAFF.

This clonotype was detected many times. This chain connects TRBV7-8 to TRBJ2-5; D assignment may be TRBD1 or TRBD2 (5 bases each). Per the germline V gene, CDR1 is SGHVS and CDR2 is FQNEAQ. V lost 4 bases and J lost 5, with 17 bases in between. The CDR3 totals 15 residues. The CDR3 spells CASSSVTPGRETQYF. The CDR3 coding sequence is TGTGCCAGCAGCTCAGTGACCCCGGGGCGGGAGACCCAGTACTTC.

In the case of this clonotype: This may be a read error: a much more frequent sequence differs by one nucleotide. The chain carries TRBV20-1 and TRBJ2-7; a possible D gene is TRBD2 (5 bases). CDR3 length equals 12 residues. Trimming pared 5 bases from V and 1 base from J, leaving 9 bases between. The germline V gene has CDR1 DFQATT and CDR2 SNEGSKA (reference sequence). The CDR3 spells CSALRDSYEQYF. In DNA form, the CDR3 reads TGCAGTGCTCTGAGGGATTCCTACGAGCAGTACTTC.

With respect to this clonotype: An end of the junction does not agree with germline; a read error may underlie this. The chain links TRBV10-3 to TRBJ1-5; D remains unclear. The CDR3 has 13 residues. CDR1 ENHRY and CDR2 SYGVKD come from the germline V gene. The CDR3 spells CASSTEPGQPQHF. The CDR3 nucleotides are TGTGCCAGCAGTACCGAACCAGGTCAGCCCCAGCATTTT.

J is TRBJ2-7 and V is TRBV7-9; possible D gene TRBD1, 6 bases. V dropped 6 bases and J dropped 3 bases, with 18 bases sitting between them. The CDR3 spans 15 residues. CDR1 is SEHNR, CDR2 FQNEAQ, per germline (reference sequence). CDR3 residues: CASSIGRQGLYEQYF. CDR3 in DNA: TGTGCCAGCAGTATTGGTCGGCAGGGGCTCTACGAGCAGTACTTC.

The V and J genes are TRBV2 and TRBJ1-1, with D uncertain. V was cut by 5 bases and J by 4 bases, with 14 bases left in between. Germline-derived CDR1 and CDR2 are SNHLY and FYNNEI. This CDR3 comprises 14 residues. CDR3 in DNA: TGTGCCAGCAGTTTCGTCGGGCGGGGCACTGAAGCTTTCTTT. This gives the protein CASSFVGRGTEAFF.